Presented here are 27 T cell receptor beta chains from one specimen sequenced in a study of T-cell reconstitution after alpha-beta-depleted transplantation in children. Preparation of the TCRbeta library was carried out with unique molecular identifiers. Each CDR3 protein gets one entry after TCRdb re-called the PCR reads with MiXCR. The data hold about 610,000 distinct CDR3 sequences, with 10% observed a single time. The sequences come from PBMCs from the stem cell graft donor, collected from the stem cell graft. All receptors come from a human donor who donated a stem cell graft to a child with acute myeloid leukemia.

The rearrangement joins TRBV7-2 to TRBJ1-1; tentative D call: TRBD1 (6 bases). The CDR3 loop spans 15 amino acids. The germline gives CDR1 SGHTA, CDR2 FQGNSA. V gave up 7 bases and J gave up 3 bases, with 18 bases separating them. The CDR3 sequence: CASTPYRAGDTEAFF. CDR3 bases: TGTGCCAGCACCCCATATAGGGCAGGGGACACTGAAGCTTTCTTT.

In this sample, this clonotype turned up a few times. The gene calls are TRBV7-9 and TRBJ2-7, with 13 positions matching TRBD2. This CDR3 spans 17 amino acids. Germline lookup yields CDR1 SEHNR and CDR2 FQNEAQ (reference sequence). V trimming: 0 bases; J trimming: 5 bases; junction bases outside the gene matches: 7. The CDR3 region is CASSLALSGLAGHEQYF. For the CDR3, the DNA is TGTGCCAGCAGCTTAGCTTTATCGGGACTAGCGGGACACGAGCAGTACTTC.

V is TRBV6-1 and J is TRBJ2-5, with D possibly being TRBD2 (5 bases). Germline V gene sequence: CDR1 MNHNS, CDR2 SASEGT. The CDR3 loop spans 15 amino acids. V lost 4 bases, J lost 0 bases, and 12 bases lay in between. DNA for the CDR3: TGTGCCAGCAGTGTGGAACCGGGGTACCAAGAGACCCAGTACTTC. Amino acid sequence: CASSVEPGYQETQYF.

This clonotype was observed many times. The chain couples TRBV20-1 to TRBJ2-1; 9 nucleotides align to TRBD2. J gave up 2 bases and V 0 bases, and 8 bases lay outside the gene matches. The CDR3 is made up of 17 amino acids. CDR1 is DFQATT and CDR2 is SNEGSKA in the germline V gene (reference sequence). CDR3 residues: CSAREASGKEAYNEQFF. CDR3 bases: TGCAGTGCTAGAGAGGCTAGCGGGAAGGAAGCCTACAATGAGCAGTTCTTC.

The chain has TRBV10-3 and TRBJ2-7; 7 nucleotides match TRBD1. There are 13 residues in the CDR3. V gave up 9 bases and J gave up 5 bases; unmatched junction bases: 10. The germline CDR1 and CDR2 sequences are ENHRY and SYGVKD. CDR3 in amino acids: CAIAQGLYNEQYF. In nucleotides, the CDR3 is TGTGCCATTGCACAGGGGCTTTATAACGAGCAGTACTTC.

This clonotype came up many times. This rearrangement joins TRBV5-1 to TRBJ1-4; D unclear. This CDR3 has 16 amino acids. Trimming took off 0 bases at V and 10 bases at J, with 19 bases between the two ends. Germline V lookup: CDR1 SGHRS, CDR2 YFSETQ. DNA for the CDR3: TGCGCCAGCAGCTTGGCCGGTAGGCCCCAAGAGGGAAAACTGTTTTTT. Protein: CASSLAGRPQEGKLFF.

Ten or more counts support this clonotype. The chain is built from TRBV7-2 and TRBJ2-1, with 10 bases fitting TRBD1. The CDR3 sequence is 13 residues long. Trimming cost V 9 bases and J 4 bases; bases outside gene matches: 3. CDR1 is SGHTA and CDR2 is FQGNSA in the germline V gene. The CDR3 loop reads CASRTGGYNEQFF. As DNA, the CDR3 is TGTGCCAGTCGGACAGGGGGGTACAATGAGCAGTTCTTC.

This clonotype was detected a few times. The chain combines TRBV28 with TRBJ2-5; no reliable D call. CDR1 is MDHEN and CDR2 is SYDVKM in the germline V gene. The CDR3 extends over 14 amino acids. The ends were cut back, 8 bases at V and 0 bases at J, with 13 bases in the middle. The CDR3 bases are TGTGCCAGCTCGAAGAGGTCCGACCAAGAGACCCAGTACTTC. Its protein product is CASSKRSDQETQYF. Based on the CDR3 plus reference TRBV28 and TRBJ2-5, the full variable domain is DVKVTQSSRYLVKRTGEKVFLECVQDMDHENMFWYRQDPGLGLRLIYFSYDVKMKEKGDIPEGYSVSREKKERFSLILESASTNQTSMYLCASSKRSDQETQYFGPGTRLLVL.

This clonotype was counted a few times. V and J are TRBV7-8 and TRBJ2-5; D may be TRBD2 (6 bases). The germline gives CDR1 SGHVS, CDR2 FQNEAQ. The germline V and J ends were trimmed by 7 bases and 5 bases, with 20 bases remaining between them. The CDR3 totals 15 residues. CDR3 in DNA: TGTGCCAGCACCCACCTACTCCGGGAGCCGGAGACCCAGTACTTC. Its protein product is CASTHLLREPETQYF.

This clonotype was observed at least ten times. The V gene is TRBV29-1, the J gene TRBJ1-1; D remains unclear. Trimming shortened V by 3 bases and J by 0 bases, and 8 bases separated the two germline ends. This CDR3 spans 13 amino acids. The V gene's germline CDR1 is SQVTM and CDR2 ANQGSEA. CDR3 sequence reads: CSVEGFMNTEAFF. The CDR3 nucleotides are TGCAGCGTTGAGGGATTTATGAACACTGAAGCTTTCTTT.

This sequence joins TRBV6-4 and TRBJ2-1; 11 bases match TRBD2. This CDR3 is built from 15 residues. With V trimmed by 5 bases and J by 8 bases, 8 bases remained unmatched. Germline V gene sequence: CDR1 MRHNA, CDR2 SNTAGT. The CDR3 loop is CASSRISGRGDEQFF. CDR3 sequence (DNA): TGTGCCAGCAGTAGGATTAGCGGGAGGGGGGATGAGCAGTTCTTC.

The chain links TRBV30 to TRBJ2-2; D gene ambiguous. V lost 7 bases to trimming and J lost 5 bases, with 23 bases between them. The CDR3 is 16 residues long. CDR1 and CDR2 (germline): GTSNPN, SVGIG (reference sequence). CDR3 sequence reads: CASTGTARTVTGELFF. Written as DNA, the CDR3 is TGTGCCTCGACCGGAACAGCTCGGACCGTGACCGGGGAGCTGTTTTTT.

This clonotype was recorded at least ten times. The chain uses TRBV29-1 and TRBJ1-1; the D gene is possibly TRBD1 (6 bases). This CDR3 contains 11 residues. CDR1 is SQVTM and CDR2 is ANQGSEA in the germline V gene. V lost 4 bases and J lost 7, with 10 bases in between. CDR3 residues: CSVARGIEAFF. CDR3 nucleotides: TGCAGCGTTGCAAGGGGGATTGAAGCTTTCTTT.

Only one count was recorded for this clonotype. The chain combines TRBV5-8 with TRBJ2-1; no firm D call. This CDR3 comprises 15 residues. Germline V CDR1 and CDR2: SGHTS, YDEGEE. Trimming removed 0 bases at V and 5 bases at J, with 12 bases between. CDR3 nucleotides: TGTGCCAGCAGCTTGGGAATCGCGAGAAACAATGAGCAGTTCTTC. Its protein product is CASSLGIARNNEQFF.

This clonotype came up many times. The rearrangement uses TRBV19 and TRBJ2-1, with 7 bases identical to TRBD2. Germline CDR1 reads LNHDA; CDR2 reads SQIVND (reference sequence). Unmatched junction bases numbered 10, after V lost 10 bases and J lost 7 bases. The CDR3 is 13 residues long. CDR3 sequence: CATGTKAPNEQFF. The CDR3 DNA reads as TGTGCCACCGGGACTAAGGCCCCTAATGAGCAGTTCTTC. Using reference TRBV19 and TRBJ2-1 for the parts outside the CDR3, the full variable domain is DGGITQSPKYLFRKEGQNVTLSCEQNLNHDAMYWYRQDPGQGLRLIYYSQIVNDFQKGDIAEGYSVSREKKESFPLTVTSAQKNPTAFYLCATGTKAPNEQFFGPGTRLTVL.

Comments on this clonotype: This clone may be a read error of a much larger clone one base away. J is TRBJ2-1 and V is TRBV30; perhaps TRBD2 as D (5 bases). The CDR3 spans 13 residues. CDR1 and CDR2 from the germline V gene are GTSNPN and SVGIG (reference sequence). Trimming stripped 3 bases from V and 1 base from J, with 7 bases between. This CDR3 is CAWRGGSYNEQFF. The CDR3 DNA follows: TGTGCCTGGAGAGGCGGGTCCTACAATGAGCAGTTCTTC.

The sample holds many counts of this clonotype. This chain joins TRBV5-1 and TRBJ2-2, with D unresolved. The V and J ends lost 0 bases and 7 bases respectively, with 7 bases between them. Looked up from germline, CDR1 is SGHRS and CDR2 is YFSETQ. There are 13 residues in the CDR3. CDR3 in DNA: TGCGCCAGCAGCTTGGAAGGGATCGGGGAGCTGTTTTTT. Protein: CASSLEGIGELFF.

This clonotype was recorded many times. The chain joins TRBV14 to TRBJ2-3, with D perhaps TRBD2 (5 bases). The V and J ends lost 4 bases and 5 bases respectively, with 13 bases between them. Germline V lookup: CDR1 SGHDN, CDR2 FVKESK. The CDR3 extends over 14 amino acids. CDR3 region: CASSLPGWGDTQYF. The CDR3 nucleotides read TGTGCCAGCAGCCTACCGGGATGGGGAGATACGCAGTATTTT. Using reference TRBV14 and TRBJ2-3 for the parts outside the CDR3, the full variable domain is EAGVTQFPSHSVIEKGQTVTLRCDPISGHDNLYWYRRVMGKEIKFLLHFVKESKQDESGMPNNRFLAERTGGTYSTLKVQPAELEDSGVYFCASSLPGWGDTQYFGPGTRLTVL.

This clonotype showed up many times. The CDR3 region has the DNA TGCAGCGTTGAAAGGCTAGCCAATGAGCAGTTCTTC. Translating it yields CSVERLANEQFF. The chain carries TRBV29-1 and TRBJ2-1, with D perhaps TRBD2 (5 bases). Looked up from germline, CDR1 is SQVTM and CDR2 is ANQGSEA. V was cut by 2 bases and J by 6 bases, with 8 bases left in between. The CDR3 extends over 12 amino acids.

This clonotype was observed a handful of times. This chain uses TRBV5-1 with TRBJ2-3, with D perhaps TRBD1 (6 bases). CDR3 size: 16 residues. The ends were cut back, 2 bases at V and 0 bases at J, with 13 bases in the middle. The V gene's germline CDR1 is SGHRS and CDR2 YFSETQ. The CDR3 region is CASSFPGTSSTDTQYF. The CDR3 DNA is TGCGCCAGCAGCTTCCCCGGGACATCTAGCACAGATACGCAGTATTTT.

The chain combines TRBV11-1 with TRBJ2-5; TRBD1 is a possible D gene (6 bases). Germline CDR1 SGHAT, CDR2 FQDESV (reference sequence). V lost 0 bases and J 2 bases, leaving 10 bases between the germline ends. This CDR3 comprises 15 residues. This CDR3 reads CASSLAGQRQETQYF. Here the CDR3 DNA reads TGTGCCAGCAGCTTAGCGGGACAACGGCAAGAGACCCAGTACTTC.

The chain couples TRBV5-1 to TRBJ1-2; 7 positions agree with TRBD1. Germline lookup yields CDR1 SGHRS and CDR2 YFSETQ. With V trimmed by 5 bases and J by 1 base, 5 bases remained unmatched. The CDR3 is made up of 14 amino acids. This CDR3 reads CASRTGTDNYGYTF. CDR3 bases: TGCGCCAGCAGGACCGGGACAGATAACTATGGCTACACCTTC.

This clonotype was observed at least ten times. The chain couples TRBV29-1 to TRBJ2-1; D ambiguous. The germline gives CDR1 SQVTM, CDR2 ANQGSEA. V was cut by 7 bases and J by 7 bases, with 8 bases left in between. This CDR3 is 10 amino acids long. The CDR3 loop reads CSGLVNEQFF. The CDR3 DNA reads as TGCAGCGGACTGGTAAATGAGCAGTTCTTC.

This clonotype was seen at least ten times. V is TRBV7-2 and J is TRBJ2-4, with D tentatively TRBD2 (5 bases). Germline assignment: CDR1 SGHTA and CDR2 FQGNSA. V lost 0 bases and J lost 3, with 9 bases in between. The CDR3 consists of 15 residues. The CDR3 reads CASSLAGVGKNIQYF. The CDR3 nucleotides are TGTGCCAGCAGCTTAGCGGGAGTCGGCAAAAACATTCAGTACTTC.

V gene TRBV20-1 combines with J gene TRBJ2-7; D is perhaps TRBD1 or TRBD2 (5 bases each). This CDR3 region has 13 residues. V was clipped by 6 bases and J by 5 bases, with 17 bases between them. Germline CDR1 DFQATT, CDR2 SNEGSKA (reference sequence). The chain's CDR3 is CSAPGTDLNEQYF. CDR3 nucleotides: TGCAGTGCGCCCGGGACCGACTTAAACGAGCAGTACTTC.

Concerning this clonotype: A much larger clone lies one base from this, so it may be a read error. The CDR3 ends on some other residue instead of the conserved phenylalanine or tryptophan, so this is likely a read error. The chain employs TRBV12-3 or TRBV12-4 and TRBJ2-5, with 12 bases matching TRBD2. The CDR3 contains 16 residues. Germline trimming cut 10 bases from V and 0 bases from J; bases unmatched to any gene: 9. In DNA, the CDR3 is TGTGCCATCGGACTAGCGGGAAAGGGGTACCAAGAGACCCAGTACTAC. It encodes CAIGLAGKGYQETQYY.

The chain is built from TRBV4-3 and TRBJ2-1; TRBD2 matches 8 bases. Germline V lookup: CDR1 LGHNA, CDR2 YSLEER. The CDR3 has 15 amino acids. V trimming: 4 bases; J trimming: 3 bases; junction bases outside the gene matches: 5. The CDR3 bases are TGCGCCAGCAGCCCCGGGACTAGAGACTACAATGAGCAGTTCTTC. It codes for CASSPGTRDYNEQFF.